The 31 T cell receptor beta chains given below trace back to one sample, sequenced in a study of control samples from healthy donors and cancer patients. Sequencing was performed with immunoSEQ multiplex PCR; in TCRdb, only in-frame clones are kept and a portion is missing. Of some 71,000 clones listed, just under 90% are singletons. Sequencing was done on a sample of PBMCs. Receptor source: a man in his 60s with lung cancer.

This chain links TRBV2 with TRBJ1-1; tentative D call: TRBD1 (5 bases). CDR1 SNHLY and CDR2 FYNNEI come from the germline V gene. V lost 7 bases, J lost 4 bases, and 13 bases lay in between. CDR3 length equals 13 residues. The CDR3, as DNA: TGTGCCAGCACAGGGATTTTGCGCACTGAAGCTTTCTTT. Its translation is CASTGILRTEAFF.

This sequence joins TRBV2 and TRBJ2-3; 13 positions agree with TRBD2. Trimming at V came to 9 bases and at J to 4 bases, leaving 4 bases not matched to a gene. Germline V gene lookup returns CDR1 SNHLY and CDR2 FYNNEI. There are 14 residues in the CDR3. In DNA, the CDR3 is TGTGCCAGTAGGACTAGCGGGGGTTCAGATACGCAGTATTTT. It encodes CASRTSGGSDTQYF.

V gene TRBV4-2 combines with J gene TRBJ2-1; 13 bases map to TRBD2. The germline gives CDR1 LGHNA, CDR2 YNFKEQ. CDR3 length equals 17 residues. V lost 1 base to trimming and J lost 5 bases; unmatched junction nucleotides: 5. CDR3 bases: TGTGCCAGCAGCCAAGTAATGGGACTAGCGGGGAACAATGAGCAGTTCTTC. Translating it yields CASSQVMGLAGNNEQFF.

This rearrangement joins TRBV5-4 to TRBJ2-2; perhaps D is TRBD1 or TRBD2 (5 bases each). CDR1 SGHNT and CDR2 YYREEE come from the germline V gene (reference sequence). This CDR3 has 15 residues. V gave up 7 bases and J gave up 2 bases, with 15 bases separating them. The CDR3 region has the DNA TGTGCCAGCGGCCTCGGGACGGTAAACACCGGGGAGCTGTTTTTT. This encodes CASGLGTVNTGELFF.

The rearrangement uses TRBV15 and TRBJ1-2; D not certain. This CDR3 has 12 amino acids. The V gene lost 3 bases and the J gene lost 8 bases, with 10 bases spanning the gap. Germline-derived CDR1 and CDR2 are LNHNV and YYDKDF (reference sequence). CDR3 coding DNA: TGTGCCACCAGCAGGGATGGAGCCGGCTACACCTTC. Its translation: CATSRDGAGYTF.

This clone has just one count. Other DNA sequences in the same sample also yield this CDR3. The V call is TRBV7-9, the J call TRBJ2-5; D remains ambiguous. CDR3 length equals 11 residues. The V end lost 5 bases, the J end lost 5 bases, and 6 bases lay between the germline ends. Germline V gene lookup returns CDR1 SEHNR and CDR2 FQNEAQ (reference sequence). CDR3 bases: TGTGCCAGCAGCCGTGGGGAGACCCAGTACTTC. It specifies CASSRGETQYF.

V usage is TRBV6-1 and J usage is TRBJ2-7; D uncertain. Germline V gives CDR1 MNHNS, CDR2 SASEGT. V lost 6 bases, J lost 0 bases, and 6 bases lay in between. The length of the CDR3 is 12 residues. The CDR3 here is CASSPISYEQYF. The CDR3 coding sequence is TGTGCCAGCAGCCCCATCTCCTACGAGCAGTACTTC.

The rearrangement uses TRBV30 and TRBJ1-1; no reliable D call. CDR3 length: 12 amino acids. In germline, CDR1 is GTSNPN, CDR2 SVGIG (reference sequence). V shed 1 base and J shed 4 bases, with 7 bases lying between them. Here the CDR3 DNA reads TGTGCCTGGAGTGGATATACCACTGAAGCTTTCTTT. Encoded protein: CAWSGYTTEAFF.

This sequence joins TRBV24-1 and TRBJ1-5; 9 bases agree with TRBD1. This CDR3 region has 15 residues. CDR1 is KGHDR, CDR2 SFDVKD, per germline. The V gene end was trimmed by 2 bases and the J gene end by 5 bases; junction bases not matched to a gene: 3. CDR3 sequence reads: CATSDSGQGYQPQHF. The CDR3 DNA reads TGTGCCACCAGTGATTCGGGACAGGGCTATCAGCCCCAGCATTTT.

This clone was counted a single time. The chain carries TRBV12-3 or TRBV12-4 and TRBJ2-3; no clear D. The CDR3 totals 12 residues. V lost 1 base, J lost 7 bases, and 6 bases lay in between. The CDR3 nucleotides are TGTGCCAGCAGTTTAGGGGGAAATACGCAGTATTTT. As protein: CASSLGGNTQYF.

This chain links TRBV3-1 (or the pseudogene TRBV3-2) with TRBJ1-5; unclear D gene. Germline CDR1 and CDR2: LGHDT and YNNKEL (reference sequence). The length of the CDR3 is 13 residues. The V end lost 4 bases, the J end lost 3 bases, and 7 bases lay between the germline ends. The CDR3 sequence: CASSPTDNQPQHF. CDR3 coding DNA: TGTGCCAGCAGCCCTACAGACAATCAGCCCCAGCATTTT.

The genes are TRBV3-1 (or the pseudogene TRBV3-2) and TRBJ1-5; D gene unclear. Per germline, CDR1 LGHDT and CDR2 YNNKEL (reference sequence). The CDR3 loop spans 16 amino acids. Trimming left V 2 bases short and J 2 bases short, with 13 bases between. The CDR3 here is CASSQRYASGNQPQHF. For the CDR3, the DNA is TGTGCCAGCAGCCAACGTTACGCTTCGGGCAATCAGCCCCAGCATTTT.

The chain has TRBV18 and TRBJ2-3; D possibly corresponds to TRBD2 (6 bases). Trimming cost V 2 bases and J 2 bases, with 11 bases left between them. This CDR3 comprises 15 residues. CDR1 and CDR2 (germline): KGHSH, LQKENI. The CDR3 reads CASSPMLADTDTQYF. The CDR3 DNA reads as TGTGCCAGCTCACCAATGTTAGCGGACACAGATACGCAGTATTTT.

The chain joins TRBV27 to TRBJ1-5; TRBD1 might be the D (6 bases). CDR1 is MNHEY, CDR2 SMNVEV, per germline (reference sequence). This CDR3 is 14 amino acids long. V shed 7 bases and J shed 6 bases, with 16 bases lying between them. The CDR3 DNA reads as TGTGCCAGCACTCTAAGGGCAGGGGTTCAGCCCCAGCATTTT. Its protein product is CASTLRAGVQPQHF.

This rearrangement joins TRBV2 to TRBJ1-4; D ambiguous. The V end was cut by 5 bases, the J end by 7 bases, with 17 bases between. The CDR3 covers 15 residues. From germline, CDR1 is SNHLY and CDR2 FYNNEI. Here the CDR3 DNA reads TGTGCCAGCAGTTTTCGGACCCTCAAGGTTGAAAAACTGTTTTTT. Translating gives CASSFRTLKVEKLFF.

This rearrangement joins TRBV5-1 to TRBJ1-2, with 9 bases lining up with TRBD1. The V segment lost 2 bases and the J segment 5 bases; nucleotides outside the gene matches: 4. This CDR3 comprises 14 residues. CDR1 is SGHRS, CDR2 YFSETQ, per germline. The CDR3 DNA sequence: TGCGCCAGCAGCTTAACAGGGGGCGAGTATGGCTACACCTTC. It codes for CASSLTGGEYGYTF.

The chain couples TRBV5-1 to TRBJ2-1; perhaps TRBD1 as D (6 bases). V lost 3 bases to trimming and J lost 6 bases, with 13 bases between them. Looked up from germline, CDR1 is SGHRS and CDR2 is YFSETQ. CDR3 size: 14 residues. The CDR3 region is CASSSIGQFNEQFF. CDR3 nucleotides: TGCGCCAGCAGCTCTATTGGACAGTTCAATGAGCAGTTCTTC. Full variable domain (remainder filled in from reference TRBV5-1 and TRBJ2-1): KAGVTQTPRYLIKTRGQQVTLSCSPISGHRSVSWYQQTPGQGLQFLFEYFSETQRNKGNFPGRFSGRQFSNSRSEMNVSTLELGDSALYLCASSSIGQFNEQFFGPGTRLTVL.

The rearrangement joins TRBV19 to TRBJ1-1, with 8 bases that match TRBD1. Per germline, CDR1 LNHDA and CDR2 SQIVND (reference sequence). The length of the CDR3 is 15 residues. After removal of 5 bases from V and 5 bases from J, the junction contained 10 bases not matched to a gene. This CDR3 reads CASSVTGGGRTEAFF. As DNA, the CDR3 is TGTGCCAGTAGTGTTACAGGGGGAGGACGGACTGAAGCTTTCTTT.

The V and J genes are TRBV3-1 (or the pseudogene TRBV3-2) and TRBJ1-3, with no clear D. V was cut by 5 bases and J by 0 bases, with 8 bases left in between. The CDR3 runs to 14 residues. The germline gives CDR1 LGHDT, CDR2 YNNKEL (reference sequence). CDR3 nucleotides: TGTGCCAGCAGCGCACAGAACTCTGGAAACACCATATATTTT. This codes for CASSAQNSGNTIYF.

In this sample, this clone turned up a few times. This rearrangement joins TRBV7-3 to TRBJ1-2, with unresolved D. Trimming stripped 5 bases from V and 3 bases from J, with 13 bases between. This CDR3 is 14 amino acids long. Germline CDR1 reads SGHTA; CDR2 reads FQGTGA. The CDR3 region is CASSPYISDYGYTF. The CDR3 nucleotides read TGTGCCAGCAGCCCTTATATATCGGACTATGGCTACACCTTC.

This chain links TRBV6-2 or TRBV6-3 with TRBJ2-1; D might be TRBD1 or TRBD2, each matching 6 bases. CDR1 and CDR2 from the germline V gene are MNHEY and SVGEGT. This CDR3 spans 15 amino acids. The V and J ends lost 2 bases and 7 bases respectively, with 15 bases between them. The DNA of the CDR3 is TGTGCCAGCAGTTACGGCGGGTCGGGGGCGAATGAGCAGTTCTTC. Translation: CASSYGGSGANEQFF.

This chain connects TRBV3-1 (or the pseudogene TRBV3-2) to TRBJ1-4; 7 bases line up with TRBD1. The germline V gene encodes CDR1 LGHDT and CDR2 YNNKEL (reference sequence). V lost 6 bases to trimming and J lost 4 bases; unmatched junction nucleotides: 14. This CDR3 contains 17 residues. CDR3 residues: CASSTGQVGANNEKLFF. In nucleotides, the CDR3 is TGTGCCAGCAGTACCGGACAGGTGGGGGCTAATAATGAAAAACTGTTTTTT.

The chain recombines TRBV19 with TRBJ1-6; D might be TRBD1 (5 bases). Germline loops: CDR1 LNHDA, CDR2 SQIVND (reference sequence). The CDR3 length is 17 residues. V gave up 0 bases and J gave up 0 bases, with 9 bases separating them. This CDR3 reads CASSIEAGTSYNSPLHF. CDR3 nucleotide sequence: TGTGCCAGTAGTATAGAAGCAGGGACCTCCTATAATTCACCCCTCCACTTT.

The V gene is TRBV7-9, the J gene TRBJ2-5, with D unclear. In germline, CDR1 is SEHNR, CDR2 FQNEAQ (reference sequence). The CDR3 has 15 residues. Between the trimmed V and J ends, which lost 3 bases and 1 base, there was a span of 12 bases. The CDR3 DNA reads TGTGCCAGCAGCTTCTCCCCGCGGACCCAAGAGACCCAGTACTTC. Translation gives CASSFSPRTQETQYF.

V is TRBV7-9 and J is TRBJ1-6, with TRBD1 identical over 9 bases. The germline V gene encodes CDR1 SEHNR and CDR2 FQNEAQ (reference sequence). The V gene end was trimmed by 5 bases and the J gene end by 2 bases; junction bases not matched to a gene: 4. This CDR3 comprises 16 residues. CDR3 amino acids: CASSATGGAYNSPLHF. CDR3 nucleotide sequence: TGTGCCAGCAGCGCTACAGGGGGCGCCTATAATTCACCCCTCCACTTT. The full variable domain, with the rest looked up from reference TRBV7-9 and TRBJ1-6, is DTGVSQNPRHKITKRGQNVTFRCDPISEHNRLYWYRQTLGQGPEFLTYFQNEAQLEKSRLLSDRFSAERPKGSFSTLEIQRTEQGDSAMYLCASSATGGAYNSPLHFGNGTRLTVT.

This clone has only one observation. The chain carries TRBV5-1 and TRBJ1-4; D not certain. CDR3 size: 16 residues. Germline loops: CDR1 SGHRS, CDR2 YFSETQ. The V end lost 2 bases, the J end lost 1 base, and 12 bases lay between the germline ends. The CDR3 DNA reads TGCGCCAGCAGCTTTCAATCCCCGGGAACTAATGAAAAACTGTTTTTT. Protein sequence: CASSFQSPGTNEKLFF. The full variable domain, rest sourced from reference TRBV5-1 and TRBJ1-4, is KAGVTQTPRYLIKTRGQQVTLSCSPISGHRSVSWYQQTPGQGLQFLFEYFSETQRNKGNFPGRFSGRQFSNSRSEMNVSTLELGDSALYLCASSFQSPGTNEKLFFGSGTQLSVL.

The V gene is TRBV6-1, the J gene TRBJ2-7, with D perhaps matching TRBD1 or TRBD2 (6 bases each). The ends were cut back, 4 bases at V and 3 bases at J, with 16 bases in the middle. Germline CDR1 and CDR2: MNHNS and SASEGT. This CDR3 comprises 15 residues. The CDR3 sequence is CASSVAGGLDYEQYV. CDR3 DNA: TGTGCCAGCAGTGTAGCTGGGGGGCTCGACTACGAGCAGTACGTC.

The V and J genes are TRBV5-1 and TRBJ2-7; D unclear. CDR3 length equals 13 residues. V lost 0 bases and J lost 7, with 11 bases in between. The germline CDR1 and CDR2 sequences are SGHRS and YFSETQ. CDR3 coding DNA: TGCGCCAGCAGCTTGGGACTTACCGGGGAGCAGTACGTC. Translated, it gives CASSLGLTGEQYV.

The rearrangement joins TRBV25-1 to TRBJ2-5, with TRBD2 identical over 7 bases. CDR3 length: 14 amino acids. The V segment lost 1 base and the J segment 9 bases; nucleotides outside the gene matches: 8. Germline V gene lookup returns CDR1 MGHDK and CDR2 SYGVNS. For the CDR3, the DNA is TGTGCCAGCAGTGAATCTCGGGGCGGGAGAGCCCAGTACTTC. This gives the protein CASSESRGGRAQYF.

This chain uses TRBV10-1 with TRBJ2-3, with D perhaps matching TRBD1 (6 bases). Trimming pared 5 bases from V and 10 bases from J, leaving 13 bases between. CDR3 length: 12 residues. Germline V gene sequence: CDR1 WNHNN, CDR2 SYGVQD (reference sequence). Written as DNA, the CDR3 is TGCGCCAGCAGTCTACAGGGTAGAGCGCAGTATTTT. This codes for CASSLQGRAQYF.

This chain connects TRBV24-1 to TRBJ1-5, with TRBD1 matching 7 bases. The CDR3 runs to 16 residues. The V segment lost 4 bases and the J segment 3 bases; nucleotides outside the gene matches: 8. CDR1 and CDR2 (germline): KGHDR, SFDVKD. The CDR3 loop reads CATSEKTGAINQPQHF. As DNA, the CDR3 is TGTGCCACCAGTGAAAAAACAGGGGCAATCAATCAGCCCCAGCATTTT.